The present entry profiles one TCR beta chain with its context. Its antigen is unidentified. This sample is drawn from a study of cytomegalovirus exposure and HLA in healthy donors. General study results and limits: In a later analysis, TCR beta V- and J-gene trimming showed a link to a missense DCLRE1C variant. After further analysis at a later stage, around 17,000 TCR beta sequences were associated with HLA alleles at 0.05 false discovery rate. Common viral pathogens (according to a later analysis) appeared linked to several of the most significant clusters. Indistinguishable V segments such as TRBV6-2 and TRBV6-3 were excluded.

The CDR3 has 14 amino acids. From germline, CDR1 is MNHEY and CDR2 SVGAGI. V lost 2 bases and J lost 5, with 12 bases in between. PCR involved 60 Vbeta and 13 Jbeta primers. Profiling relied on immunoSEQ multiplex PCR, and the TCRdb table lists in-frame clones only, not all of them. The data contain about 130,000 clones, around four fifths of them seen just once; the ten biggest clones take up about 20%. The TCR was taken from a man younger than 30 in good health and CMV-seropositive. The sequenced material came from PBMCs. V usage is TRBV6-5 and J usage is TRBJ1-2; a possible D gene is TRBD1 (5 bases). In nucleotides, the CDR3 is TGTGCCAGCAGTTACCAGGGAGGTGGTTATGGCTACACCTTC. Translated, it gives CASSYQGGGYGYTF.